This T cell receptor (beta chain) stems from a study of blood T cells in healthy people across ages. Looking at the study overall: Per two T cells, template switching captured roughly one barcoded beta molecule. Whole-study findings and limits: Significant beta diversity loss was already apparent by age around 40, declining roughly linearly.

Only a few counts were recorded for this clonotype. As yet, its antigen is unknown. A sample-barcoded 5' primer and a J-beta primer mix were used in a second PCR of roughly 6 to 11 cycles. All cDNA molecules were each tagged by a template-switch adaptor with 12 random nucleotides. From the 5' RACE reads, TCRdb called clonotypes with MiXCR, one entry per CDR3 protein. The data contain over 950,000 distinct CDR3 sequences, about two fifths of them singletons. This CDR3 region has 16 residues. CDR1 and CDR2 (germline): MNHEY, SVGAGI. The receptor was derived from a man between 18 and 35 years old in good health. J is TRBJ2-1 and V is TRBV6-5, with 9 positions matching TRBD2. The better agreement between TRBJ2-7 and the DNA end casts doubt on the J call. The sequenced sample was blood. CDR3 sequence (DNA): TGTGCCAGCAGTTCACTAGCGGGCAAACTCTACAATGAGCAGTACTTC. Translation gives CASSSLAGKLYNEQYF.